This TCR beta chain comes out of a study of blood T cell repertoires in COVID-19. On the study more broadly: Samples of COVID-19 (acute and convalescent) were obtained from the United States, Italy and Spain. PBMCs, B-cell-depleted T cells, or T cells provided the cDNA or gDNA that made up the material.

During active infection, Seattle patients enrolled and were then monitored through disease. There are 16 residues in the CDR3. V was pared by 5 bases and J by 4 bases, with 17 bases between. Looked up from germline, CDR1 is KGHSH and CDR2 is LQKENI. In the original processing: It was from reference gene primer amplification that nucleated cell counts were estimated. Using immunoSEQ multiplex PCR, the repertoire was profiled, and TCRdb retains in-frame clones only, with some absent. The V and J calls and clone size are taken from that table; D and trimming were inferred from the DNA. The sample has about 370,000 clones; 89% are singletons.

Sequencing used peripheral blood. This chain joins TRBV18 and TRBJ2-2, with D possibly matching TRBD1 (6 bases). The origin of this receptor is a woman in her thirties with COVID-19, enrolled during active disease. In DNA, the CDR3 is TGTGCCAGCTCAACCGGAGGACAGATTTTCACCGGGGAGCTGTTTTTT. Translated: CASSTGGQIFTGELFF.